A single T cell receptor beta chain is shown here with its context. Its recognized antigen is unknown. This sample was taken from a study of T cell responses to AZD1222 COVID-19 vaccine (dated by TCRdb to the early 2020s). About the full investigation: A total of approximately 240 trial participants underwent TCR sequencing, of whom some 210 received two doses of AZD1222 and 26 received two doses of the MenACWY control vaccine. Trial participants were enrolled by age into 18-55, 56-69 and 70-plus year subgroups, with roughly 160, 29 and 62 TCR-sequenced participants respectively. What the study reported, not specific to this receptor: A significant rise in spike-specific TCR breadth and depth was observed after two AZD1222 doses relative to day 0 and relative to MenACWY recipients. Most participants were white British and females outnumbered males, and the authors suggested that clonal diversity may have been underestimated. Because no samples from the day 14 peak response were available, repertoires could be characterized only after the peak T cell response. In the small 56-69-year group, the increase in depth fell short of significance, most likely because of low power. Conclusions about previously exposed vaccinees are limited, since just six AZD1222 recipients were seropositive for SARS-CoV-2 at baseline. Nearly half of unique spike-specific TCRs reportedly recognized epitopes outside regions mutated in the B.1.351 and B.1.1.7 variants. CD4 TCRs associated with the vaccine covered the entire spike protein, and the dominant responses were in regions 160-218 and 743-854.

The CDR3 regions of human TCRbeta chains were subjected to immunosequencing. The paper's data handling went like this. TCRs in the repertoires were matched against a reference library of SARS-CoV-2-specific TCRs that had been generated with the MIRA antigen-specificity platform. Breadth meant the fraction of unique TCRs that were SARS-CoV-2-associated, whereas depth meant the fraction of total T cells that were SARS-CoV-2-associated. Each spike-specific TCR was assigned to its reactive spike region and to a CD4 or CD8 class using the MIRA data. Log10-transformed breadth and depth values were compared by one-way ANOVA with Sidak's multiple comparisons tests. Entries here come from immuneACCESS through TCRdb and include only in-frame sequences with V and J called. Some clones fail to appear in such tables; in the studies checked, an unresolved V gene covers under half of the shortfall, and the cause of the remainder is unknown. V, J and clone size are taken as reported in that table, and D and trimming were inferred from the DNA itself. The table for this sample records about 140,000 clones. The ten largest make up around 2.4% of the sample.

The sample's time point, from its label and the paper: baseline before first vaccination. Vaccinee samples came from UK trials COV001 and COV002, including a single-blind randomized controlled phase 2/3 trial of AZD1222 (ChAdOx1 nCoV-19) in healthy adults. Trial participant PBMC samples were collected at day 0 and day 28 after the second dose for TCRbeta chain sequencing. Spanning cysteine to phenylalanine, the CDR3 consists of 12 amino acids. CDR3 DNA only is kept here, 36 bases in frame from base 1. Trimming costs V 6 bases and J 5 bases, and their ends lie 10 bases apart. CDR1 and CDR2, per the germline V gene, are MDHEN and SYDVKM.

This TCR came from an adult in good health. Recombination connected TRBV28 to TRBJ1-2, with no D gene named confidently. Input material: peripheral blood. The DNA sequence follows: TGTGCCAGCAGCCCAGACCAGTATGGCTACACCTTC. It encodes CASSPDQYGYTF.